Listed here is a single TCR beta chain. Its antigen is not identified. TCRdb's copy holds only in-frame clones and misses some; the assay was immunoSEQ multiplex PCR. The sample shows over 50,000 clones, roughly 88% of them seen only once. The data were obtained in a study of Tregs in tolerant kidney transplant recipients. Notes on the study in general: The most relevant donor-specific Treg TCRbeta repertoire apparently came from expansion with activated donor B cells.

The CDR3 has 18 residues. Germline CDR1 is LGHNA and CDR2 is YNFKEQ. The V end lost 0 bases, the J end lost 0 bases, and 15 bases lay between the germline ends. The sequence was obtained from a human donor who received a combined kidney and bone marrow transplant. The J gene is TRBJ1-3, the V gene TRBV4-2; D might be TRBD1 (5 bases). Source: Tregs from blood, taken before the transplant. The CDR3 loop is CASSQDRGIRASGNTIYF. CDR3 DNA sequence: TGTGCCAGCAGCCAAGATCGGGGGATTCGGGCCTCTGGAAACACCATATATTTT.